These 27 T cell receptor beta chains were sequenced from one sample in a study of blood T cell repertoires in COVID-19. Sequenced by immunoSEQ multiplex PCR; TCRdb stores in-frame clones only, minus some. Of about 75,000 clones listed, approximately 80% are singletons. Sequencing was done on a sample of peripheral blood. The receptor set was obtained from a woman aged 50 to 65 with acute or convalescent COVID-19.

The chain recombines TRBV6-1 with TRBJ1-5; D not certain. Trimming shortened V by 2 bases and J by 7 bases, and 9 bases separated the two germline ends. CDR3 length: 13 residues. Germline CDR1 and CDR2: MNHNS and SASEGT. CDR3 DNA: TGTGCCAGCAGTGAACTACTGGTCCAGCCCCAGCATTTT. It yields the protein CASSELLVQPQHF.

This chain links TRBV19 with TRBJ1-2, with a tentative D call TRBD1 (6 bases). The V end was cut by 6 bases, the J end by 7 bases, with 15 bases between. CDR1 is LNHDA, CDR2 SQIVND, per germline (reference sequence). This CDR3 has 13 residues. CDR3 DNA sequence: TGTGCCAGTAGCATCGCGGGGGCAAGTGGCTACACCTTC. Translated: CASSIAGASGYTF.

CDR3 in DNA: TGTGCCAGCACCTCGAGTCAGGGCGTAAAACTGTTTTTT. It yields the protein CASTSSQGVKLFF. The chain has TRBV6-5 and TRBJ1-4; D is possibly TRBD1 (5 bases). The CDR3 has 13 amino acids. The germline gives CDR1 MNHEY, CDR2 SVGAGI. V lost 7 bases to trimming and J lost 10 bases, with 16 bases between them.

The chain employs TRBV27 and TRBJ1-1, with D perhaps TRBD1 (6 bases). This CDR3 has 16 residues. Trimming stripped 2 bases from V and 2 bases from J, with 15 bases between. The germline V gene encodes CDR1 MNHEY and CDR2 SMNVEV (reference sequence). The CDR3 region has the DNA TGTGCCAGCAGTTTAGGGGGGGCGCGTATCAACACTGAAGCTTTCTTT. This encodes CASSLGGARINTEAFF.

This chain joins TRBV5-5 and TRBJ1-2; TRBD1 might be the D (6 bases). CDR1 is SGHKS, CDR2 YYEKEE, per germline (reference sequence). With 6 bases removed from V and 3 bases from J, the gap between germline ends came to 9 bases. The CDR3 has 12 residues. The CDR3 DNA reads TGTGCCAGCACAGGGGATGACTATGGCTACACCTTC. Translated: CASTGDDYGYTF.

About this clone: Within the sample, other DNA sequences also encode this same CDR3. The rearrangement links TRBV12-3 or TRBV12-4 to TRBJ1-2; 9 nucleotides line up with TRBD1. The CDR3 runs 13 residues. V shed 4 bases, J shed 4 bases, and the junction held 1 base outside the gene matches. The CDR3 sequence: CASSSGQGYGYTF. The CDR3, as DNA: TGTGCCAGCAGTTCGGGACAGGGCTATGGCTACACCTTC.

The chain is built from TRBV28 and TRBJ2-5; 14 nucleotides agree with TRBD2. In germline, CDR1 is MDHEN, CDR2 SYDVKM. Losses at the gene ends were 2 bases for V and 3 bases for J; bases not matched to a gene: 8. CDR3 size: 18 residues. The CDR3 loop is CASSLLGTSGRKEETQYF. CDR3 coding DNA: TGTGCCAGCAGTTTACTTGGGACTAGCGGGAGAAAGGAAGAGACCCAGTACTTC.

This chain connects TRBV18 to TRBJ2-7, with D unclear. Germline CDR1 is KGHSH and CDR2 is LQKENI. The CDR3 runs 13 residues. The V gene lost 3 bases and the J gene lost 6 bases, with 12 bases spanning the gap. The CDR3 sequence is CASSPAFSGEQYF. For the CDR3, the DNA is TGTGCCAGCTCACCGGCCTTTTCGGGCGAGCAGTACTTC.

CDR3 amino acids: CASSKTGTALMVGYTF. The CDR3 DNA sequence: TGTGCCAGTAGCAAAACCGGGACAGCCCTTATGGTGGGCTACACCTTC. The chain carries TRBV19 and TRBJ1-2, with 7 bases identical to TRBD1. CDR1 is LNHDA, CDR2 SQIVND, per germline (reference sequence). This CDR3 is 16 amino acids long. V shed 6 bases, J shed 8 bases, and the junction held 18 bases outside the gene matches.

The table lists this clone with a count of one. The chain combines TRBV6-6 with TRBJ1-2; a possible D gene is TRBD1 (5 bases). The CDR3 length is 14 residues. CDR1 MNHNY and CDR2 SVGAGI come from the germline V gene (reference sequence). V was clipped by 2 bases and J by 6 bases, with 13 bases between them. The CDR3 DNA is TGTGCCAGCAGTTACATTGGTCCGGGGGATGGCTACACCTTC. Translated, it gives CASSYIGPGDGYTF.

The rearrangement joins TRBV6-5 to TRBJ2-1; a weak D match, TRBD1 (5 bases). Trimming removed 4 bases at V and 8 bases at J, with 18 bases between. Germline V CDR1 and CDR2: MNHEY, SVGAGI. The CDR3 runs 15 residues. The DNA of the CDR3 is TGTGCCAGCAGTTGGGGCCTTGGGATTATGGATGAGCAGTTCTTC. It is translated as CASSWGLGIMDEQFF.

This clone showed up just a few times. The CDR3 DNA is TGCAGCGTTGAAAAGACAGGGTCGAAACTGTTTTTT. The encoded protein is CSVEKTGSKLFF. The chain uses TRBV29-1 and TRBJ1-4, with TRBD1 identical over 7 bases. This CDR3 is built from 12 residues. The germline gives CDR1 SQVTM, CDR2 ANQGSEA. V trimming: 2 bases; J trimming: 11 bases; junction bases outside the gene matches: 5. Combining the CDR3 with reference TRBV29-1 and TRBJ1-4 gives the whole variable domain SAVISQKPSRDICQRGTSLTIQCQVDSQVTMMFWYRQQPGQSLTLIATANQGSEATYESGFVIDKFPISRPNLTFSTLTVSNMSPEDSSIYLCSVEKTGSKLFFGSGTQLSVL.

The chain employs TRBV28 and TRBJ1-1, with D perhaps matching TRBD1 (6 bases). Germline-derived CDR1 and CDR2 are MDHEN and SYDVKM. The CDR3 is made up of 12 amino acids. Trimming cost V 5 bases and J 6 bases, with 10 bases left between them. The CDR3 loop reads CASSEQGAEAFF. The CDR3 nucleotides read TGTGCCAGCAGTGAACAGGGCGCTGAAGCTTTCTTT.

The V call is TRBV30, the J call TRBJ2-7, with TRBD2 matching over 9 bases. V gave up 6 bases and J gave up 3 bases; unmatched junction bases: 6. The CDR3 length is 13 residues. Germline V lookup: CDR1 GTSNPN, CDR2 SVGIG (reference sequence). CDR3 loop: CACRAGGRYEQYF. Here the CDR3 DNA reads TGTGCCTGCCGAGCGGGGGGACGCTACGAGCAGTACTTC.

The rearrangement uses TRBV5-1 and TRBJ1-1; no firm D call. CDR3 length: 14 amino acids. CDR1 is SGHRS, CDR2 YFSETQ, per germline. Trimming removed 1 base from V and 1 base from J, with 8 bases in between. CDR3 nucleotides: TGCGCCAGCAGCTTGAATTCAGGGAACACTGAAGCTTTCTTT. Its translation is CASSLNSGNTEAFF.

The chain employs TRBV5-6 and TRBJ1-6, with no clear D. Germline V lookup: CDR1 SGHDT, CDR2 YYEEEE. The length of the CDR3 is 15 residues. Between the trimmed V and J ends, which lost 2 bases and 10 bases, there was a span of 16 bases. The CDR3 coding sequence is TGTGCCAGCAGCTTTCTGGGCCGACCTTTATCACCCCTCCACTTT. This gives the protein CASSFLGRPLSPLHF.

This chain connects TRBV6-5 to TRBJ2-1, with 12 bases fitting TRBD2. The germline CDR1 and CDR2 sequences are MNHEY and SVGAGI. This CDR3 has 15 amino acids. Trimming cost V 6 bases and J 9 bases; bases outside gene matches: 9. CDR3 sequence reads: CASSPPATSGGEQFF. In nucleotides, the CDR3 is TGTGCCAGCAGCCCCCCGGCGACTAGCGGGGGTGAGCAGTTCTTC.

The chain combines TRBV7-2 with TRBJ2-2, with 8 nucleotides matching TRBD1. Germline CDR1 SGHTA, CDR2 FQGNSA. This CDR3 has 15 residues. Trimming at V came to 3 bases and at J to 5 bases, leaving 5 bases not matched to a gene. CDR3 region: CASSFGQGETGELFF. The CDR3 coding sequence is TGTGCCAGCAGCTTCGGACAGGGTGAAACCGGGGAGCTGTTTTTT.

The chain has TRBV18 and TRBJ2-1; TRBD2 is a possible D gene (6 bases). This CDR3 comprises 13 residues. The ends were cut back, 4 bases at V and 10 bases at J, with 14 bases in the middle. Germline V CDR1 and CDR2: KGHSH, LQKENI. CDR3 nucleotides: TGTGCCAGCTCACTCAAACTAGCCGCGGAGCAGTTCTTC. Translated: CASSLKLAAEQFF.

The CDR3 loop is CASRSGTGGDGELFF. CDR3 nucleotide sequence: TGTGCCAGCAGGAGCGGGACAGGGGGTGACGGGGAGCTGTTTTTT. The rearrangement uses TRBV5-4 and TRBJ2-2, with TRBD1 matching over 11 bases. Germline CDR1 reads SGHNT; CDR2 reads YYREEE (reference sequence). The ends lost 5 bases at V and 7 bases at J; junction bases unmatched: 7. This CDR3 has 15 residues.

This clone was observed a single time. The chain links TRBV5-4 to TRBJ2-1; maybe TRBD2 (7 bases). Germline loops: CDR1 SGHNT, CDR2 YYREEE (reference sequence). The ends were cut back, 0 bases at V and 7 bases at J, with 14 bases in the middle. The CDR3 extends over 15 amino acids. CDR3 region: CASSLAVGGANEQFF. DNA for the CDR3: TGTGCCAGCAGCTTGGCTGTGGGGGGGGCGAATGAGCAGTTCTTC.

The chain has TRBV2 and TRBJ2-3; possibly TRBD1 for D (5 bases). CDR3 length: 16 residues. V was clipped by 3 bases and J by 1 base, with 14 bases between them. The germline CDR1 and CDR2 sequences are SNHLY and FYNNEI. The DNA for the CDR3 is TGTGCCAGCAGTGACCCCAGGGCGCTGGGCACAGATACGCAGTATTTT. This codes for CASSDPRALGTDTQYF.

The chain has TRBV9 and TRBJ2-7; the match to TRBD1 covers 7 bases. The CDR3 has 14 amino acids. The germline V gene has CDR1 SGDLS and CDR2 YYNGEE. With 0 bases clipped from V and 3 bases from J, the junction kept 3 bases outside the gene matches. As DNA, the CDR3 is TGTGCCAGCAGCGTAGGACAGGGAAACTACGAGCAGTACTTC. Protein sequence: CASSVGQGNYEQYF.

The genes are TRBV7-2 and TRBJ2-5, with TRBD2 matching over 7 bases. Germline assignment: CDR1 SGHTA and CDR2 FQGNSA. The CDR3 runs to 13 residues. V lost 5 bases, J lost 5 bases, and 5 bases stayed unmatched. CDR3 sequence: CASSQGRVETQYF. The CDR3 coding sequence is TGTGCCAGCAGCCAAGGGAGGGTGGAGACCCAGTACTTC.

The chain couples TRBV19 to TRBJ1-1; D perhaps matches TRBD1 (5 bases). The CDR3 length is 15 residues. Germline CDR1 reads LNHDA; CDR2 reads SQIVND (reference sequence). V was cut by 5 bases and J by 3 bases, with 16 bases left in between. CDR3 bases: TGTGCCAGTAGTTTCCGTGGACAAGGGGACACTGAAGCTTTCTTT. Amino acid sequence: CASSFRGQGDTEAFF.

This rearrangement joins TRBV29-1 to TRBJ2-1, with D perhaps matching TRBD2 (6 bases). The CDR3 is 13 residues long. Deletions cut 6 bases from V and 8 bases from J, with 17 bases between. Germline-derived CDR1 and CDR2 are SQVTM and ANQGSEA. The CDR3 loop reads CSVLILPGDEQFF. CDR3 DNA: TGCAGCGTCTTAATCCTCCCGGGGGATGAGCAGTTCTTC.

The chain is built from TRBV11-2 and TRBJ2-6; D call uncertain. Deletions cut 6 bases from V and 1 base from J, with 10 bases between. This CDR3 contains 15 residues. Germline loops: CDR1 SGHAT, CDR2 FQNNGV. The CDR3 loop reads CASSSPSSGANVLTF. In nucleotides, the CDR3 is TGTGCCAGCAGTTCCCCGAGTTCTGGGGCCAACGTCCTGACTTTC.